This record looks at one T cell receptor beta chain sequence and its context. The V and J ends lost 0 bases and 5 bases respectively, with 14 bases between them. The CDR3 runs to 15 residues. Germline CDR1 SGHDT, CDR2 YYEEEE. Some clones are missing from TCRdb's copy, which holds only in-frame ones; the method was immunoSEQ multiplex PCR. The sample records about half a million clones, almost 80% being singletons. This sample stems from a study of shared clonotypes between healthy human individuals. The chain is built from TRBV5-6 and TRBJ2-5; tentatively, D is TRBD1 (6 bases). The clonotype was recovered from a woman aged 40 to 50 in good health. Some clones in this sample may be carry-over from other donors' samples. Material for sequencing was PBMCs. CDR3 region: CASSLDGGTKETQYF. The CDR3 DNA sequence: TGTGCCAGCAGCTTGGATGGGGGCACGAAGGAGACCCAGTACTTC.